This is a list of T cell receptor beta chains from one sample in a study of post-analysis software for immune sequencing data. MiXCR, applied by TCRdb to the PCR reads, yields one record per CDR3 protein. This sample has more than 500,000 distinct CDR3 sequences; roughly 34% occur once, and the top ten carry less than 6%. Sequencing was carried out using blood. The origin of the receptors is a girl younger than 18 with multiple sclerosis. The CDR3 runs from the conserved cysteine through the conserved F or W. Each record gives: V gene, J gene, CDR3 protein.

TRBV12-1	TRBJ1-4	CAARWSNRVIWEKLFF
TRBV27	TRBJ2-7	CASSFPGTYEQYF
TRBV5-1	TRBJ2-5	CASSGNREQETQYF
TRBV6-1	TRBJ2-3	CATSGETDTQYF
TRBV2	-	CASSYGLQETQYF
TRBV3-1	TRBJ2-7	CASSQDRAGTYAYEQYF
TRBV20-1	TRBJ2-7	CSARSRYEQYF
TRBV6-6	-	CASSQDVSFDEQYF
TRBV4-1	TRBJ1-4	CASSQNGQTLHEKLFF
TRBV29-1	TRBJ2-1	CSVDRGYNEQFF
TRBV5-1	TRBJ1-2	CASSLGSGAHYGYTF
TRBV6-1	TRBJ2-1	CASMWDRGSNEQFF
TRBV7-8	TRBJ2-5	CASSLTSPLRKTQYF
TRBV20-1	TRBJ2-3	CSSPGRRFTDTQYF
TRBV3-1	TRBJ1-4	CASSQQDRNEKLFF
TRBV3-1	TRBJ1-1	CASSQEGGGTEAFF